These T cell receptor beta chains were read from a single sample in a study of shared clonotypes between healthy human individuals. Here immunoSEQ multiplex PCR was the method, and the copy in TCRdb shows in-frame clones only, minus some. The sample lists about 1 million clones, approximately 68% seen once, with about 1.5% in the top ten. Sequenced sample: memory CD4+ T cells sorted from blood. The origin of the receptors is a man aged 18 to 30 in good health. CDR3s leave out the opening cysteine and the closing phenylalanine or tryptophan. D genes are given only for firm matches. The size field is filled for only some rows; it gives once, few, many or a size class.

ASSLTGVSTEAF	-	TRBV5-6	-
ASRTGGSNQPQH	-	TRBV19	-
ASSPDMNTEAF	-	TRBV5-6	-
AWRTTKIFTGELF	-	TRBV30	-
ASSYSPRTTYEQY	once	TRBV6-5	-
ASSPASGNQETQY	-	TRBV21-1	-
ASSLETSGRYQETQY	-	TRBV5-6	TRBD2
ASRPGQGAYGYT	-	TRBV19	TRBD1
ASNSWGETQY	-	TRBV11-1	-
ASSQGGPYEQY	-	TRBV27	-